These 29 T cell receptor beta chains were sequenced from one sample in a study of cytomegalovirus exposure and HLA in healthy donors. The PCR made use of 60 Vbeta and 13 Jbeta primers. Using immunoSEQ multiplex PCR, the repertoire was profiled, and TCRdb retains in-frame clones only, with some absent. The repertoire holds more than 110,000 clones, with 65% to 85% as singletons. The sample taken for sequencing was PBMCs. These receptors were obtained from a male donor in good health and CMV-seronegative.

V gene TRBV27 combines with J gene TRBJ2-7; TRBD1 matches at 8 bases. The germline V gene has CDR1 MNHEY and CDR2 SMNVEV (reference sequence). The CDR3 covers 14 residues. V gave up 6 bases and J gave up 7 bases; unmatched junction bases: 11. The CDR3 DNA sequence: TGTGCCAGCAGACGAGGACAGGGCCCGGGGGAGCAGTACTTC. Translated: CASRRGQGPGEQYF.

CDR3 protein: CATLWTTGGNKQFF. CDR3 bases: TGCGCCACCCTCTGGACTACCGGTGGTAATAAGCAGTTCTTC. This chain uses TRBV5-1 with TRBJ2-1, with D tentatively TRBD2 (6 bases). The CDR3 is made up of 14 amino acids. Germline assignment: CDR1 SGHRS and CDR2 YFSETQ. Trimming removed 9 bases at V and 11 bases at J, with 24 bases between. Filled out from reference TRBV5-1 and TRBJ2-1, the complete variable domain reads KAGVTQTPRYLIKTRGQQVTLSCSPISGHRSVSWYQQTPGQGLQFLFEYFSETQRNKGNFPGRFSGRQFSNSRSEMNVSTLELGDSALYLCATLWTTGGNKQFFGPGTRLTVL.

The chain recombines TRBV10-2 with TRBJ2-1; 8 bases line up with TRBD2. The junction had 5 bases not matched to a gene; V was cut back by 3 bases and J by 4 bases. This CDR3 contains 15 residues. Looked up from germline, CDR1 is WSHSY and CDR2 is SAAADI. Here the CDR3 reads CASSEEREYYNEQFF. CDR3 bases: TGCGCCAGCAGTGAAGAGCGGGAGTATTACAATGAGCAGTTCTTC.

This chain links TRBV30 with TRBJ1-1; perhaps TRBD1 as D (5 bases). The V end lost 5 bases, the J end lost 4 bases, and 11 bases lay between the germline ends. CDR1 and CDR2 (germline): GTSNPN, SVGIG (reference sequence). The CDR3 is 12 amino acids. The CDR3 loop is CAWDIGGTEAFF. Written as DNA, the CDR3 is TGTGCCTGGGACATCGGGGGCACTGAAGCTTTCTTT.

V gene TRBV7-2 combines with J gene TRBJ1-1, with TRBD1 identical over 9 bases. Looked up from germline, CDR1 is SGHTA and CDR2 is FQGNSA. Germline trimming cut 3 bases from V and 0 bases from J; bases unmatched to any gene: 5. The CDR3 has 16 residues. The chain's CDR3 is CASSFPGQGLNTEAFF. The CDR3 DNA follows: TGTGCCAGCAGCTTCCCGGGACAGGGTTTGAACACTGAAGCTTTCTTT.

This clone was seen a handful of times. The V and J genes are TRBV14 and TRBJ1-2; 8 bases match TRBD1. Trimming cost V 2 bases and J 6 bases; bases outside gene matches: 5. The CDR3 is made up of 14 amino acids. In germline, CDR1 is SGHDN, CDR2 FVKESK. CDR3 nucleotides: TGTGCCAGCAGCCAATTGACAGGGGAGGATGGCTACACCTTC. Its protein product is CASSQLTGEDGYTF.

The V call is TRBV5-8, the J call TRBJ2-3, with TRBD1 matching 10 bases. The germline V gene has CDR1 SGHTS and CDR2 YDEGEE. V gave up 4 bases and J gave up 3 bases; unmatched junction bases: 8. This CDR3 has 16 residues. CDR3 sequence (DNA): TGTGCCAGCAGCAAAGGGACAGGGGTAGGGACAGATACGCAGTATTTT. Protein product: CASSKGTGVGTDTQYF.

The V gene is TRBV13, the J gene TRBJ2-1; tentative D call: TRBD1 (6 bases). Germline loops: CDR1 PRHDT, CDR2 FYEKMQ (reference sequence). V was pared by 3 bases and J by 0 bases, with 15 bases between. This CDR3 has 17 residues. CDR3 sequence (DNA): TGTGCCAGCAGCTTCTCCCTAACAGGGAGCTCCTACAATGAGCAGTTCTTC. It codes for CASSFSLTGSSYNEQFF.

The V gene is TRBV11-2, the J gene TRBJ2-2; 11 nucleotides match TRBD2. V was clipped by 1 base and J by 0 bases; unmatched bases: 7. This CDR3 is 19 amino acids long. Per the germline V gene, CDR1 is SGHAT and CDR2 is FQNNGV. The CDR3 DNA sequence: TGTGCCAGCAGCTTAGTGTCGCTAGCGGGGGGCACGAACACCGGGGAGCTGTTTTTT. Translating gives CASSLVSLAGGTNTGELFF.

V is TRBV9 and J is TRBJ2-3, with D tentatively TRBD1 (5 bases). The germline V gene encodes CDR1 SGDLS and CDR2 YYNGEE. The CDR3 runs 12 residues. V was pared by 6 bases and J by 8 bases, with 13 bases between. The CDR3 is CASTQGEGTQYF. In nucleotides, the CDR3 is TGTGCCAGCACCCAAGGGGAAGGTACGCAGTATTTT.

The rearrangement links TRBV9 to TRBJ2-5, with 10 bases that match TRBD1. The CDR3 totals 15 residues. Germline V gives CDR1 SGDLS, CDR2 YYNGEE. The J segment lost 5 bases and the V segment lost 1 base, leaving 5 bases of the junction unmatched. CDR3 amino acids: CASSVQTGGGETQYF. Written as DNA, the CDR3 is TGTGCCAGCAGCGTACAGACAGGGGGCGGTGAGACCCAGTACTTC.

J is TRBJ1-2 and V is TRBV6-5; a weak D match, TRBD1 (5 bases). CDR1 is MNHEY, CDR2 SVGAGI, per germline. V shed 6 bases and J shed 0 bases, with 14 bases lying between them. The CDR3 has 15 residues. CDR3 in amino acids: CASSPLQTANYGYTF. The CDR3 DNA follows: TGTGCCAGCAGCCCCCTTCAGACAGCTAACTATGGCTACACCTTC.

This clone was detected a few times. This same CDR3 is encoded by further DNA sequences in the sample. The chain joins TRBV11-1 to TRBJ2-7; D is unclear. The CDR3 is 14 amino acids. The ends were cut back, 1 base at V and 3 bases at J, with 10 bases in the middle. Germline CDR1 reads SGHAT; CDR2 reads FQDESV (reference sequence). The CDR3, as DNA: TGTGCCAGCAGCTTAGATCGAGGTCTCTACGAGCAGTACTTC. Translating it yields CASSLDRGLYEQYF.

The rearrangement joins TRBV5-4 to TRBJ2-3; 8 bases are shared with TRBD2. CDR3 length: 17 amino acids. The germline CDR1 and CDR2 sequences are SGHNT and YYREEE (reference sequence). Unmatched junction bases numbered 12, after V lost 3 bases and J lost 3 bases. The DNA of the CDR3 is TGTGCCAGCAGCTCCGGGTCGGGGTCTAGCGGGACAGATACGCAGTATTTT. Residues: CASSSGSGSSGTDTQYF. Filled out from reference TRBV5-4 and TRBJ2-3, the complete variable domain reads ETGVTQSPTHLIKTRGQQVTLRCSSQSGHNTVSWYQQALGQGPQFIFQYYREEENGRGNFPPRFSGLQFPNYSSELNVNALELDDSALYLCASSSGSGSSGTDTQYFGPGTRLTVL.

This rearrangement joins TRBV10-1 to TRBJ2-5; 8 positions match TRBD1. Trimming removed 1 base from V and 3 bases from J; junction bases left unmatched: 7. Germline-derived CDR1 and CDR2 are WNHNN and SYGVQD (reference sequence). The CDR3 loop spans 16 amino acids. The CDR3 loop reads CASSECGQGTKETQYF. The DNA for the CDR3 is TGCGCCAGCAGTGAGTGTGGACAGGGCACGAAAGAGACCCAGTACTTC.

The rearrangement uses TRBV19 and TRBJ1-6; possibly TRBD1 for D (6 bases). Germline loops: CDR1 LNHDA, CDR2 SQIVND (reference sequence). Deletions cut 4 bases from V and 7 bases from J, with 17 bases between. This CDR3 region has 16 residues. The CDR3 here is CASSTTDRFYNSPLHF. CDR3 nucleotide sequence: TGTGCCAGTAGTACCACCGACAGGTTTTACAATTCACCCCTCCACTTT. The entire variable domain, with the rest obtained from reference TRBV19 and TRBJ1-6, is as follows: DGGITQSPKYLFRKEGQNVTLSCEQNLNHDAMYWYRQDPGQGLRLIYYSQIVNDFQKGDIAEGYSVSREKKESFPLTVTSAQKNPTAFYLCASSTTDRFYNSPLHFGNGTRLTVT.

Notes on this clone: Sequence at one end of the junction differs from germline and may be a read error. This sequence joins TRBV7-9 and TRBJ1-5; D is perhaps TRBD1 (5 bases). CDR1 is SEHNR and CDR2 is FQNEAQ in the germline V gene (reference sequence). The CDR3 loop spans 16 amino acids. The CDR3 region has the DNA TGTTCCAGCAGCCTCTCAGGGAGGCATAGCAATCAGCCCCAGCATTTT. The encoded protein is CSSSLSGRHSNQPQHF.

This clone was recorded a few times. The chain employs TRBV6-4 and TRBJ1-5; D not resolved. V was cut by 6 bases and J by 4 bases, with 13 bases left in between. Germline V gene lookup returns CDR1 MRHNA and CDR2 SNTAGT. CDR3 length: 14 amino acids. The CDR3 loop reads CASSLEGGNQPQHF. The CDR3 DNA is TGTGCCAGCAGCTTGGAGGGTGGGAATCAGCCCCAGCATTTT.

The chain joins TRBV10-2 to TRBJ1-1; tentatively, D is TRBD1 (5 bases). The germline CDR1 and CDR2 sequences are WSHSY and SAAADI. The V and J ends lost 6 bases and 6 bases respectively, with 17 bases between them. The length of the CDR3 is 14 residues. In nucleotides, the CDR3 is TGCGCCAGCAGGCCCCCCGGGGGATCCCCTGAAGCTTTCTTT. Amino acids: CASRPPGGSPEAFF.

The rearrangement joins TRBV4-1 to TRBJ2-7, with 9 bases fitting TRBD2. V gave up 4 bases and J gave up 0 bases; unmatched junction bases: 4. The germline gives CDR1 MGHRA, CDR2 YSYEKL. CDR3 length: 15 amino acids. CDR3: CASSRGRESSYEQYF. In nucleotides, the CDR3 is TGCGCCAGCAGCCGCGGGAGGGAGAGCTCCTACGAGCAGTACTTC.

In DNA form, the CDR3 reads TGTGCCAGCAGTTACTCGACAGGGGGTGGTACAGATACGCAGTATTTT. Amino acid sequence: CASSYSTGGGTDTQYF. V is TRBV6-5 and J is TRBJ2-3, with 9 bases identical to TRBD1. The V gene end was trimmed by 0 bases and the J gene end by 3 bases; junction bases not matched to a gene: 4. From germline, CDR1 is MNHEY and CDR2 SVGAGI. CDR3 length: 16 residues.

This clone was observed a few times. V and J are TRBV5-1 and TRBJ1-4; TRBD1 aligns across 9 bases. In germline, CDR1 is SGHRS, CDR2 YFSETQ. This CDR3 has 16 amino acids. V dropped 1 base and J dropped 7; count of bases not matched to a gene: 8. This CDR3 is CASSLWPTGGGEKLFF. As DNA, the CDR3 is TGCGCCAGCAGCTTGTGGCCGACAGGGGGAGGTGAAAAACTGTTTTTT.

The rearrangement uses TRBV5-4 and TRBJ2-5, with 7 bases fitting TRBD2. In germline, CDR1 is SGHNT, CDR2 YYREEE (reference sequence). The CDR3 loop spans 15 amino acids. The V and J ends lost 2 bases and 3 bases, in that order; junction bases with no gene match: 7. CDR3 DNA sequence: TGTGCCAGCAGCTTCCCATTGGGAGGGGAAGAGACCCAGTACTTC. Translating it yields CASSFPLGGEETQYF.

The CDR3, as DNA: TGTGCCAGCAGCATCGGGACAGTCCGTCGAGATGAGCAGTTCTTC. Its protein product is CASSIGTVRRDEQFF. This rearrangement joins TRBV5-8 to TRBJ2-1, with TRBD1 matching 7 bases. The V gene end was trimmed by 4 bases and the J gene end by 8 bases; junction bases not matched to a gene: 12. The length of the CDR3 is 15 residues. Germline V gene sequence: CDR1 SGHTS, CDR2 YDEGEE.

This clone was observed a handful of times. V and J are TRBV6-6 and TRBJ1-3; no clear D gene. The germline V and J ends were trimmed by 0 bases and 0 bases, with 9 bases remaining between them. The CDR3 loop spans 16 amino acids. Germline CDR1 MNHNY, CDR2 SVGAGI (reference sequence). CDR3 bases: TGTGCCAGCAGTTACTCGATAGGGAGCTCTGGAAACACCATATATTTT. Amino acid sequence: CASSYSIGSSGNTIYF.

The chain recombines TRBV6-4 with TRBJ1-1, with a weak D call TRBD1 (5 bases). Germline CDR1 and CDR2: MRHNA and SNTAGT. V lost 5 bases and J 5 bases, leaving 18 bases between the germline ends. CDR3 size: 15 residues. The DNA of the CDR3 is TGTGCCAGCAGTCCGCAGGGTGGGGCCGCTACTGAAGCTTTCTTT. Protein product: CASSPQGGAATEAFF.

The chain recombines TRBV4-1 with TRBJ1-5, with 11 bases matching TRBD1. Germline V gene data show CDR1 as MGHRA and CDR2 as YSYEKL. V gave up 0 bases and J gave up 6 bases; unmatched junction bases: 7. The CDR3 sequence is 17 residues long. The CDR3: CASSQEGTGGIFQPQHF. The CDR3 DNA is TGCGCCAGCAGCCAAGAGGGGACAGGGGGAATCTTTCAGCCCCAGCATTTT.

The chain recombines TRBV5-1 with TRBJ2-2; no firm D call. V lost 0 bases to trimming and J lost 9 bases, with 3 bases between them. The CDR3 loop spans 11 amino acids. Germline loops: CDR1 SGHRS, CDR2 YFSETQ. CDR3: CASSLDRELFF. The CDR3 DNA reads as TGCGCCAGCAGCTTGGATAGGGAGCTGTTTTTT.

The chain is built from TRBV6-1 and TRBJ2-2; 9 nucleotides line up with TRBD1. CDR1 is MNHNS and CDR2 is SASEGT in the germline V gene. The V and J ends lost 7 bases and 4 bases, in that order; junction bases with no gene match: 7. The CDR3 consists of 15 residues. CDR3 sequence: CASNPDRGGTGELFF. For the CDR3, the DNA is TGTGCCAGCAACCCGGACAGGGGAGGCACCGGGGAGCTGTTTTTT.